The 20 T cell receptor beta chains reported below all come from one sample, sequenced in a study of CD8 T cells in ankylosing spondylitis. Study-wide results and limits: Typical of ankylosing spondylitis blood, it appeared, was a TCR beta motif of several highly homologous variants.

These receptors have no known antigen. TCRdb analysed the 5' RACE reads with MiXCR anew, one entry per CDR3 protein. This table has about 540,000 distinct CDR3 sequences, 10% to 15% appearing once. The sample was blood, either unsorted or a sorted T cell fraction (not recorded which). The receptors were sampled from a male donor with ankylosing spondylitis.

The chain links TRBV12-3 or TRBV12-4 to TRBJ2-5; 12 nucleotides agree with TRBD2. The CDR3 is 16 residues long. The V segment lost 5 bases and the J segment 4 bases; nucleotides outside the gene matches: 8. The CDR3 spells CASSPRLAGARETQYF. CDR3 sequence (DNA): TGTGCCAGCAGTCCGAGACTAGCGGGAGCGAGAGAGACCCAGTACTTC.

J is TRBJ2-7 and V is TRBV20-1; D ambiguous. CDR3 length equals 15 residues. In germline, CDR1 is DFQATT, CDR2 SNEGSKA (reference sequence). V was shortened by 0 bases and J by 5 bases, with 17 bases between the two germline ends. Here the CDR3 DNA reads TGCAGTGCTAGAGATCGGTCTCGGAACCCCGACGAGCAGTACTTC. Its protein product is CSARDRSRNPDEQYF.

The CDR3 is CASNLAGVKVTQYF. As DNA, the CDR3 is TGTGCCAGCAACCTAGCGGGAGTTAAGGTTACGCAGTATTTT. The V gene is TRBV7-9, the J gene TRBJ2-3, with 10 bases identical to TRBD2. This CDR3 is built from 14 residues. Germline assignment: CDR1 SEHNR and CDR2 FQNEAQ (reference sequence). V shed 7 bases, J shed 8 bases, and the junction held 9 bases outside the gene matches.

V usage is TRBV7-8 and J usage is TRBJ2-1; 7 bases fit TRBD2. Losses at the gene ends were 5 bases for V and 7 bases for J; bases not matched to a gene: 23. The CDR3 is made up of 19 amino acids. CDR1 SGHVS and CDR2 FQNEAQ come from the germline V gene. CDR3 loop: CASSHPLGSGAPGGNEQFF. For the CDR3, the DNA is TGTGCCAGCAGCCACCCACTGGGGAGCGGGGCCCCCGGGGGTAATGAGCAGTTCTTC.

This clonotype was detected a few times. CDR3 in DNA: TGCAGCGTTCTATCCGCTGACGATGGCTACACCTTC. This sequence encodes CSVLSADDGYTF. The V and J genes are TRBV29-1 and TRBJ1-2; D is unresolved. Germline lookup yields CDR1 SQVTM and CDR2 ANQGSEA. V lost 5 bases and J lost 6, with 13 bases in between. The CDR3 has 12 amino acids.

This chain connects TRBV15 to TRBJ2-1; TRBD2 aligns across 8 bases. The ends lost 1 base at V and 5 bases at J; junction bases unmatched: 4. Germline V gives CDR1 LNHNV, CDR2 YYDKDF (reference sequence). The CDR3 sequence is 15 residues long. The CDR3 region is CATSRGTSTNNEQFF. The CDR3, as DNA: TGTGCCACCAGCAGAGGGACTAGCACAAACAATGAGCAGTTCTTC.

The chain couples TRBV5-1 to TRBJ2-1; 11 bases align to TRBD2. Germline V CDR1 and CDR2: SGHRS, YFSETQ. This CDR3 comprises 15 residues. V was pared by 2 bases and J by 9 bases, with 7 bases of the junction left unmatched. The CDR3 reads CASSLTSGSSREQFF. The CDR3 DNA follows: TGCGCCAGCAGCTTAACTAGCGGGAGCTCTCGTGAGCAGTTCTTC.

This clonotype was detected only a few times. The rearrangement joins TRBV5-1 to TRBJ2-1; TRBD2 agrees at 7 bases. Germline V gene lookup returns CDR1 SGHRS and CDR2 YFSETQ. The ends lost 0 bases at V and 6 bases at J; junction bases unmatched: 6. This CDR3 comprises 15 residues. The CDR3 nucleotides read TGCGCCAGCAGCTTGGGCGGGAGTGTCACCAATGAGCAGTTCTTC. This encodes CASSLGGSVTNEQFF.

This chain joins TRBV2 and TRBJ1-2, with D uncertain. Per the germline V gene, CDR1 is SNHLY and CDR2 is FYNNEI. V dropped 5 bases and J dropped 8 bases, with 15 bases sitting between them. The CDR3 covers 13 residues. The CDR3 protein is CASSSPRLGGYTF. CDR3 DNA: TGTGCCAGCAGTTCCCCCCGGTTGGGGGGCTACACCTTC.

This clonotype was seen more than once but under ten times. V is TRBV6-1 and J is TRBJ2-7; 12 bases match TRBD1. Germline V gives CDR1 MNHNS, CDR2 SASEGT. The length of the CDR3 is 15 residues. V lost 4 bases to trimming and J lost 1 base; unmatched junction nucleotides: 2. This CDR3 is CASSGDRGPSYEQYF. The CDR3 DNA reads as TGTGCCAGCAGTGGGGACAGGGGGCCATCCTACGAGCAGTACTTC.

This rearrangement joins TRBV6-1 to TRBJ2-7; TRBD2 aligns across 8 bases. This CDR3 has 13 amino acids. Losses at the gene ends were 8 bases for V and 7 bases for J; bases not matched to a gene: 10. Germline lookup yields CDR1 MNHNS and CDR2 SASEGT. The CDR3 loop reads CASSGLAYWEQYV. Here the CDR3 DNA reads TGTGCCAGCTCTGGACTAGCCTACTGGGAGCAGTACGTC.

The chain recombines TRBV6-5 with TRBJ2-7; D gene uncertain. The CDR3 consists of 14 residues. Germline-derived CDR1 and CDR2 are MNHEY and SVGAGI. Trimming shortened V by 2 bases and J by 0 bases, and 8 bases separated the two germline ends. DNA for the CDR3: TGTGCCAGCAGTTACGGCGTCCCCTCCTACGAGCAGTACTTC. Its translation: CASSYGVPSYEQYF.

This clonotype was detected a few times. V usage is TRBV2 and J usage is TRBJ1-5; 7 nucleotides match TRBD1. Losses at the gene ends were 5 bases for V and 6 bases for J; bases not matched to a gene: 10. The germline V gene encodes CDR1 SNHLY and CDR2 FYNNEI. The CDR3 runs 15 residues. CDR3 sequence reads: CASSFLDREAQPQHF. The CDR3 region has the DNA TGTGCCAGCAGTTTTTTAGACAGGGAGGCTCAGCCCCAGCATTTT.

V is TRBV7-9 and J is TRBJ1-2, with 12 bases identical to TRBD1. This CDR3 is built from 15 residues. Trimming at V came to 5 bases and at J to 3 bases, leaving 4 bases not matched to a gene. Germline V gene sequence: CDR1 SEHNR, CDR2 FQNEAQ (reference sequence). The CDR3: CASSAGQGAHYGYTF. CDR3 sequence (DNA): TGTGCCAGCAGCGCGGGACAGGGGGCGCACTATGGCTACACCTTC.

The rearrangement uses TRBV5-6 and TRBJ2-7; D is perhaps TRBD1 (5 bases). From germline, CDR1 is SGHDT and CDR2 YYEEEE. The CDR3 totals 14 residues. The germline V and J ends were trimmed by 3 bases and 2 bases, with 12 bases remaining between them. CDR3 in DNA: TGTGCCAGCAGCTATGGAAGGGGTCCCTACGAGCAGTACGTC. Translated: CASSYGRGPYEQYV.

The chain uses TRBV20-1 and TRBJ1-1; 7 bases match TRBD1. CDR3 length equals 15 residues. The V gene's germline CDR1 is DFQATT and CDR2 SNEGSKA (reference sequence). Losses at the gene ends were 0 bases for V and 3 bases for J; bases not matched to a gene: 7. The CDR3 region is CSAREVTGSDTEAFF. As DNA, the CDR3 is TGCAGTGCTAGAGAGGTGACAGGGAGTGACACTGAAGCTTTCTTT.

J is TRBJ2-2 and V is TRBV3-1, with 8 bases matching TRBD1. V was pared by 1 base and J by 0 bases, with 1 base of the junction left unmatched. CDR1 is LGHDT and CDR2 is YNNKEL in the germline V gene (reference sequence). The CDR3 extends over 16 amino acids. In DNA, the CDR3 is TGTGCCAGCAGCCAAGCAGGGGGCGCGAACACCGGGGAGCTGTTTTTT. This codes for CASSQAGGANTGELFF.

This rearrangement joins TRBV29-1 to TRBJ2-5, with 7 bases lining up with TRBD1. V trimming: 7 bases; J trimming: 4 bases; junction bases outside the gene matches: 9. From germline, CDR1 is SQVTM and CDR2 ANQGSEA. The length of the CDR3 is 13 residues. CDR3 nucleotides: TGCAGCGCCACCCGGACAGGCGGAGAGACCCAGTACTTC. The encoded protein is CSATRTGGETQYF. The variable domain in full, with the rest retrieved from reference TRBV29-1 and TRBJ2-5, is SAVISQKPSRDICQRGTSLTIQCQVDSQVTMMFWYRQQPGQSLTLIATANQGSEATYESGFVIDKFPISRPNLTFSTLTVSNMSPEDSSIYLCSATRTGGETQYFGPGTRLLVL.

The chain employs TRBV18 and TRBJ1-2, with 11 positions matching TRBD1. With V trimmed by 5 bases and J by 4 bases, 3 bases remained unmatched. Germline values: CDR1 KGHSH, CDR2 LQKENI. The CDR3 contains 14 residues. The DNA of the CDR3 is TGTGCCAGCTCAGGACAGGGGGCGACCTATGGCTACACCTTC. The encoded protein is CASSGQGATYGYTF. Variable domain in full (rest from reference TRBV18 and TRBJ1-2): NAGVMQNPRHLVRRRGQEARLRCSPMKGHSHVYWYRQLPEEGLKFMVYLQKENIIDESGMPKERFSAEFPKEGPSILRIQQVVRGDSAAYFCASSGQGATYGYTFGSGTRLTVV.

This clonotype was seen at least ten times. The rearrangement joins TRBV12-3 or TRBV12-4 to TRBJ2-7; D may be TRBD1 (6 bases). CDR3 length: 13 amino acids. V was pared by 3 bases and J by 3 bases, with 9 bases between. The CDR3 region has the DNA TGTGCCAGCAGTTTGCAGGGGCTCTACGAGCAGTACGTC. It encodes CASSLQGLYEQYV.